Sequencing of this TCR beta chain was carried out in a study of cytomegalovirus exposure and HLA in healthy donors (dated by TCRdb to between 2016 and 2019). With regard to the full study: In an earlier analysis of about 560 of the donors, 276 Gb of sequence data and 90 million to 120 million unique TCR beta sequences from about 179 million T cells were reported. An early release covering roughly 580 HLA-typed donors comprised about 310 gigabases of sequencing data and around 86 million unique TCR sequences. Among the roughly 380 genotyped donors, around 81% belonged to the genetic ancestry cluster associated with self-reported Caucasian donors. The study aimed to test whether cataloging public T cell receptors could reveal signatures of past pathogen exposure. Using immunosequencing, the study profiled T cell repertoires from 550 to 750 subjects and related those repertoires to cytomegalovirus serostatus. A separate validation cohort of roughly 110 different subjects was used in addition to the 666-subject first cohort. The study combined high-throughput TCR immunosequencing, statistical association of individual TCRs with disease status, and machine learning to predict cytomegalovirus infection status. In a later analysis, previously published TCR beta repertoires from 670 or so donors were re-analyzed and high-resolution HLA genotyping was added so that TCR occurrence patterns could be studied. Rather than drawing on any new phenotypic data, the later analysis identified candidate immune exposures from TCR beta sequences and the way those sequences occurred across donors. An earlier analysis of more than 450 of the donors used high-throughput TCR beta sequencing to judge whether each TCR beta V gene segment behaved as functional or pseudogenic. Donor age, sex, ethnicity and CMV serostatus were compiled alongside the repertoire data. In a later genetic analysis, genome-wide SNP genotypes for 398 of the 666 donors were used, and that subset was treated as a discovery cohort. All discovery cohort repertoires had been generated using a single sequencing platform. Both class I and class II loci were covered by HLA typing, at four-digit resolution. The number of donors typed differed by locus, with 629-630 for A, B, C, DRB1 and DQB1, approximately 500 for DQA1, 600 to 610 for DPA1, and approximately 470 for DPB1. About five DR-DQ haplotypes were treated as single units for association and clustering because of strong linkage in the cohort. Among roughly 370 genotyped donors of the cohort, an average of about 240,000 unique TCR beta nucleotide sequences were sequenced per donor, roughly 20% of them non-productive. The study at large found these results: The earlier analysis of 587 of the donors excluded around 17 rarely observed V segments, including chromosome 9 orphons, because counts were too low. While some public TCRs were present in many individuals, most TCR sequences turned up only very rarely across donors. The authors suggested that the approach could potentially be extended to other disease states and immunological phenotypes. According to a later analysis, TCR association rates differed among HLA loci, with DRB1 alleles showing the most associated TCRs and HLA-C alleles showing the fewest. V-gene and J-gene trimming of TCR beta chains was associated with a missense DCLRE1C variant in a later genetic analysis, and the association was replicated in an independent cohort. Strong co-occurrence of HLA alleles, especially DR and DQ, made assigning TCR associations to individual alleles difficult. The study gave a list of 150 to 200 TCR beta chains associated with cytomegalovirus. A later analysis associated 15,000 to 20,000 TCR beta sequences with specific HLA alleles at a false discovery rate of 0.05. Linkage disequilibrium might explain the correlated functional status among segregating V segments, but an unknown experimental factor could not be ruled out. Sequencing depth was assumed to be roughly uniform across donors in the presence/absence analyses, though that assumption may not hold. This cohort had only TCR beta chains sequenced, and the lack of alpha or paired-chain data limited which features could be detected. In an earlier analysis of some 500 of the donors, most TCR beta V segments appeared in productive rearrangements about 87% or about 30% of the time, broadly matching IMGT annotations. Because HLA typing was missing for some donors at each locus, association tests included only the typed subset. The classifier was reported to diagnose cytomegalovirus status with high specificity and sensitivity in both the original and validation cohorts. In vitro tests confirmed that three of the cytomegalovirus-associated TCR beta chains recognize cytomegalovirus antigens. Compared with equally common non-associated chains, HLA-associated TCR beta chains in a later analysis were more clonally expanded and had lower generation probabilities. A cluster of highly shared sequence variants was judged likely to represent a technical artifact of the sequencing pipeline. In a later analysis, several top co-occurrence clusters were reported to appear linked to parvovirus B19, influenza, CMV and Epstein-Barr virus. Some IMGT-functional V segments, including TRBV6-2 and TRBV6-3, could not be distinguished by the 87-base-pair reads and were therefore excluded. A later analysis found that most CMV-associated TCR beta chains appeared HLA-restricted, with HLA associations seemingly driven largely by CMV exposure. The only immune exposure information available for the cohort was CMV serostatus. In a later genetic analysis, fewer N-insertions in productive TCRs were reported among donors in an Asian-associated ancestry cluster than the roughly 700-donor mean. A further reported finding was that TCR beta sequences accurately predicted the HLA-A and HLA-B alleles for most subjects in the first cohort.

V ends up 4 bases short and J 10 bases short, with an unmatched junction base count of 18. The CDR3, cysteine through phenylalanine, is 15 amino acids long. The only DNA kept is the CDR3, 45 bases in frame from the first base. According to the germline V gene (reference sequence), CDR1 reads GTSNPN and CDR2 reads SVGIG. The protocol used for the library was the immunoSEQ multiplex PCR assay. The multiplex PCR relied on a mix of 60 forward primers for TCR Vbeta segments and 13 reverse primers for TCR Jbeta segments. A multiplex PCR assay on genomic DNA amplified the CDR3 region of rearranged TCR beta genes. The Illumina HiSeq System was used to sequence the amplified TCR beta libraries as 87-base-pair reads. Per the original workflow: A later analysis counted about 80 million unique TCR beta chains across the approximately 700 repertoires, and around 9.9 million of these chains were shared by at least two donors. To remove PCR and sequencing errors, raw reads were error-corrected and collapsed into unique sequences using a nearest-neighbor algorithm that merged closely related sequences. V, D and J gene segments were assigned by aligning CDR3 sequences to IMGT reference sequences. Each retained sequence needed at least a six-nucleotide match to both a V gene segment and a J gene segment. A rearrangement counted as productive if the CDR3 had no stop codons and remained in frame with V and J, and every other rearrangement counted as non-productive. Following IMGT convention, CDR3 was defined as the stretch from the second conserved V-encoded cysteine up to the conserved J-encoded phenylalanine. The earlier analysis of about 620 of the donors excluded sequences that lacked an unambiguous match to a single V gene segment. An earlier analysis of fewer than 750 of the donors called V segments functional above 56.7% productive rearrangements and segregating when the between-donor standard deviation exceeded 5%. A statistical classification framework was built to diagnose cytomegalovirus status from the catalog of TCR beta chain sequences. V and J gene assignment, in a later analysis, came from comparing TCR nucleotide sequences with IMGT/GENE-DB human TR gene sequences. The TCRdist pipeline was used in a later analysis to assign CDR3 sequences and most-parsimonious VDJ recombination scenarios. A later analysis defined each TCR beta chain by its CDR3 amino acid sequence plus V-gene family, and excluded reads lacking a unique V-gene family. As a way to deal with suspected cross-contamination and a sequencing artifact, a later analysis dropped over 550 nucleotide sequences that were highly shared and had low generation probability. In a later analysis, a clonal expansion index was calculated for each public chain from normalized within-repertoire ranks of inferred template counts. In a later analysis, generation probabilities were computed with a VDJ recombination model fitted to out-of-frame rearrangements, and the resulting probabilities were checked against IGoR. Hypergeometric tests were used in a later analysis to score TCR-TCR, TCR-HLA and TCR-CMV co-occurrence, with a repertoire-size bias correction applied to the TCR pairs. In a later analysis, false discovery rates were estimated by permuting HLA or CMV assignments 20 times. A later analysis grouped co-occurring TCRs with DBSCAN, adding TCRdist sequence similarity when clustering within HLA-allele-positive subsets. Repertoires with fewer than 30,000 or more than 120,000 public chains were left out of co-occurrence clustering, as were about five repertoires with anomalous nucleotide sharing. Not all clones reach the TCRdb copy of this immuneACCESS table, which keeps in-frame sequences only. Checked studies attribute under half of the gap to unresolved V genes and leave the rest unexplained. V and J calls plus clone size are reproduced from that table; the DNA served to infer D and trimming. The sample table holds about 130,000 clones, of which 70% to 80% were seen once. Of the sample, around 1.8% falls within the top ten clones.

In total, approximately 610 healthy bone marrow donors made up the cohort. At the time of sampling, all cohort members were nominally healthy, though unrecorded immune exposures were likely present. The donor was CMV seronegative and belonged to the group of over 350 seronegative cohort members. Every donor gave a peripheral blood sample, and the peripheral blood mononuclear cells from that sample were used for TCR beta sequencing. The Qiagen DNeasy Blood Extraction Kit was used to extract genomic DNA from the blood cell samples. This clone has only one observation. The antigen it binds to is not known. It has no much larger one-base neighbor in the sample; base qualities were not kept.

Sequencing input: PBMCs. Recombination joined TRBV30 with TRBJ1-1, with 7 bases in between that match TRBD1. This clonotype originated in a woman aged 45-65 years in good health and CMV-seronegative. This receptor has the CDR3 CAWKTTLHRGEGAFF. The sequenced DNA is TGTGCCTGGAAAACGACCCTTCACAGGGGTGAAGGAGCTTTCTTT.